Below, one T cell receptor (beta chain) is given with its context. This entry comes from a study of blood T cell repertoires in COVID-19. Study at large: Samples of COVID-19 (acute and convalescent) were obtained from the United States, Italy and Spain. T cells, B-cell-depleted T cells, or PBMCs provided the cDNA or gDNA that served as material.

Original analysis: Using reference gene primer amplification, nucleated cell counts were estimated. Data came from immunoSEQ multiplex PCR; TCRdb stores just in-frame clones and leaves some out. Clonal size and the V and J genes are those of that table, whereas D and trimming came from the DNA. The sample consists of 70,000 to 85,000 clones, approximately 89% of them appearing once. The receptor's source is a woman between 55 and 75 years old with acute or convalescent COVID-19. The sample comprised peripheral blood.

DNA for the CDR3: TGTGCCAGCAGTTACGGAGGGGTGAACACTGAAGCTTTCTTT. It specifies CASSYGGVNTEAFF. The V call is TRBV6-6, the J call TRBJ1-1; D possibly corresponds to TRBD1 (5 bases). The CDR3 extends over 14 amino acids. Germline loops: CDR1 MNHNY, CDR2 SVGAGI (reference sequence). V lost 2 bases and J lost 0, with 7 bases in between.